This record covers a single TCR beta chain. The antigen remains unidentified. The sample carries other DNA sequences with the same CDR3. Treatment noted: about 20 received Ad26.COV2.S at low or high dose, single or two shots; about five received placebo; per-sample allocation not given. It was on day 63 after the first vaccine or placebo injection that samples were taken. A Boston adult aged 18-55 years was the donor. The data originate from a study of Ad26.COV2.S vaccination and SARS-CoV-2 variants. Overall study context: Once, or twice with 56 days between doses, Ad26.COV2.S was given intramuscularly. Study-level results: The placebo group had lower spike-specific TCR breadth than the vaccine recipients did.

Libraries were prepared by immunoSEQ multiplex PCR; TCRdb keeps only in-frame clonotypes and omits some of them. The sample contains fewer than 400,000 clones, about 86% of which appear only once. The input for sequencing was peripheral blood, taken in a trial of Ad26.COV2.S vaccine versus placebo. This clonotype was sampled from a person between 18 and 65 years old who received the Ad26.COV2.S COVID-19 vaccine or a placebo.

CDR3 nucleotide sequence: TGCGCCAGCAGCTTAGACGGTAACTATGGCTACACCTTC. Translation: CASSLDGNYGYTF. The chain links TRBV5-1 to TRBJ1-2; no clear D. CDR1 and CDR2 (germline): SGHRS, YFSETQ. This CDR3 spans 13 amino acids. The V and J ends lost 2 bases and 1 base respectively, with 6 bases between them.